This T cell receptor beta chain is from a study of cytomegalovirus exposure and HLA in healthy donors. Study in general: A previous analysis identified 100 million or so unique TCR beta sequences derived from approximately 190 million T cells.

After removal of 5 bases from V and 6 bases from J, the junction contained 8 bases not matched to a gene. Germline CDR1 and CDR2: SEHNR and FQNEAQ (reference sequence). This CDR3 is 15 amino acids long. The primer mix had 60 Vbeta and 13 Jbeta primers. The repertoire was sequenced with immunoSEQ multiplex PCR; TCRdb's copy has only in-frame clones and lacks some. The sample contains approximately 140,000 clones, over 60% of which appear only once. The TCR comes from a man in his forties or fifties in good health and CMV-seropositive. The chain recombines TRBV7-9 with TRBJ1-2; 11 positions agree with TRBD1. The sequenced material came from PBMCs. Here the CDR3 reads CASSPGTGGNNGYTF. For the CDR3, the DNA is TGTGCCAGCAGCCCCGGGACAGGGGGAAACAATGGCTACACCTTC.